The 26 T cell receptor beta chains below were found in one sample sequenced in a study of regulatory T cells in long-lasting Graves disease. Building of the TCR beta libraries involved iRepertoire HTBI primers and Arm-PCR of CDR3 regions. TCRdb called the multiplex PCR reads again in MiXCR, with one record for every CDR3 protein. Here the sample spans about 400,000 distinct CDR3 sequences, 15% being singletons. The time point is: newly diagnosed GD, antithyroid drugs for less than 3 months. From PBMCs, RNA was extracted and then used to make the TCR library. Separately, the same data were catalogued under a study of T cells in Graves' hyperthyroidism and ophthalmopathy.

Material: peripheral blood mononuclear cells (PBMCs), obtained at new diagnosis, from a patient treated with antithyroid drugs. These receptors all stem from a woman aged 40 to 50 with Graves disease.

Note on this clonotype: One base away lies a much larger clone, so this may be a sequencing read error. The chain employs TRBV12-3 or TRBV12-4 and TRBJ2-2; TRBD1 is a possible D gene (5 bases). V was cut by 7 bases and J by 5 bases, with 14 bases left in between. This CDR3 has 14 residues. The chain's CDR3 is CASKRGAETGELFF. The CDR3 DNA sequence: TGTGCCAGCAAAAGGGGCGCGGAGACCGGGGAGCTGTTTTTT.

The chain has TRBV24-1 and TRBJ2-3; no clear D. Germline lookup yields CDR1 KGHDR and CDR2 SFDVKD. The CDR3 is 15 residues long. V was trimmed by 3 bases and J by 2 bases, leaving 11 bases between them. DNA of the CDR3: TGTGCCACCAGTGATGGACCATCCTACACAGATACGCAGTATTTT. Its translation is CATSDGPSYTDTQYF.

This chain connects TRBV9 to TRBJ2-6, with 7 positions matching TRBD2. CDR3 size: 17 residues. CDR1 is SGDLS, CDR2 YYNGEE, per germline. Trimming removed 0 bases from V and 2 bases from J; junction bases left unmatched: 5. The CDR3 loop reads CASSVERDAAGANVLTF. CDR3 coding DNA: TGTGCCAGCAGCGTAGAGCGGGACGCGGCTGGGGCCAACGTCCTGACTTTC.

The CDR3 protein is CASSETGFTEAFF. As DNA, the CDR3 is TGTGCCAGCAGTGAGACAGGGTTCACTGAAGCTTTCTTT. This chain links TRBV2 with TRBJ1-1; 7 positions match TRBD1. CDR1 is SNHLY, CDR2 FYNNEI, per germline. The ends lost 3 bases at V and 4 bases at J; junction bases unmatched: 2. The CDR3 runs 13 residues.

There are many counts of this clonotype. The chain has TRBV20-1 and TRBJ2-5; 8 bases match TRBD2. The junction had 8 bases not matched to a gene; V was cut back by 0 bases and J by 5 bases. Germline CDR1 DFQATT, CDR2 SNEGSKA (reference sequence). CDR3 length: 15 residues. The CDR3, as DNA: TGCAGTGCTAGAGATCGGCTAGCGGGTGTGGAGACCCAGTACTTC. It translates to CSARDRLAGVETQYF.

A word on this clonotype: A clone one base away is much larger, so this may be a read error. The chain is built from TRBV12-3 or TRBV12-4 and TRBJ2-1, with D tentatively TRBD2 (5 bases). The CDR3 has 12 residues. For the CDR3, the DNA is TGTGCCAGCGGTTTCGGGGACAATGAGCAGTTCTTC. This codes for CASGFGDNEQFF.

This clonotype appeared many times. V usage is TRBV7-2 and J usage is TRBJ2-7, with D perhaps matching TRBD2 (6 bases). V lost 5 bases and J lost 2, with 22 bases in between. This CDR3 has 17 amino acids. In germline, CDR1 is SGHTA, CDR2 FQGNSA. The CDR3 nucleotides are TGTGCCAGCAGCCCACCAATAAGGGGCGGGGAGACCTACGAGCAGTACTTC. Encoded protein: CASSPPIRGGETYEQYF.

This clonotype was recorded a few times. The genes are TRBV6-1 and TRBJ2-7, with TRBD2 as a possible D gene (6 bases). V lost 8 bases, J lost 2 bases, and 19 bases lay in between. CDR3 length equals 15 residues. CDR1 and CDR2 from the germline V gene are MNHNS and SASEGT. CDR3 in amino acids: CASSRGGRVAYEQYF. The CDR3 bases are TGTGCCAGCTCGAGGGGAGGACGAGTGGCCTACGAGCAGTACTTC.

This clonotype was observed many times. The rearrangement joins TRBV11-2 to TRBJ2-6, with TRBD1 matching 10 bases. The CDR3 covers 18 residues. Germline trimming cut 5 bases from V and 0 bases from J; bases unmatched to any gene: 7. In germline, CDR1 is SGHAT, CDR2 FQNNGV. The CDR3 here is CASSPRQGAVSGANVLTF. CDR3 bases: TGTGCCAGCAGCCCAAGACAGGGGGCTGTCTCTGGGGCCAACGTCCTGACTTTC.

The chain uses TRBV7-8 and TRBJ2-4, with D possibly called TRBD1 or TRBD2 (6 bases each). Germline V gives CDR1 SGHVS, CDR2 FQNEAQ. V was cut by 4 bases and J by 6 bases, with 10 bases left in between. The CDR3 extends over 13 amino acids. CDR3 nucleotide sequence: TGTGCCAGCAGCTCAGGGGAGGCAAACATTCAGTACTTC. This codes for CASSSGEANIQYF.

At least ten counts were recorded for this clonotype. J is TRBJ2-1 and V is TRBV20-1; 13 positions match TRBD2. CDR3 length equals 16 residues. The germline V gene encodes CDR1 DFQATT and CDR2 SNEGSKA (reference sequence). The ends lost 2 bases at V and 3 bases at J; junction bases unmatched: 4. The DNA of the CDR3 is TGCAGTGCTAGACCCCGGACTAGCGGGAGCTACAATGAGCAGTTCTTC. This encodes CSARPRTSGSYNEQFF.

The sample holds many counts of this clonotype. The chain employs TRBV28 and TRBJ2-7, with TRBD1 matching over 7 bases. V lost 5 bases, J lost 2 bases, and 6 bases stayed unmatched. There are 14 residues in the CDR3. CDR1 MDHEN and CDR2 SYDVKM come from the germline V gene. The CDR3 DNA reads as TGTGCCAGCAGTCTTCATGGGACAGCCTACGAGCAGTACTTC. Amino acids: CASSLHGTAYEQYF.

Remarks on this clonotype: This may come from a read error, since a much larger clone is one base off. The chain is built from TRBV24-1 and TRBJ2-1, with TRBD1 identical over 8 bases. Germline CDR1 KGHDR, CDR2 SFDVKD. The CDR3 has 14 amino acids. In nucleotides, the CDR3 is TGTACCACCTCCGACAGGGGTTTTTCGGATGAGCAGTTCTTC. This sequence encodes CTTSDRGFSDEQFF.

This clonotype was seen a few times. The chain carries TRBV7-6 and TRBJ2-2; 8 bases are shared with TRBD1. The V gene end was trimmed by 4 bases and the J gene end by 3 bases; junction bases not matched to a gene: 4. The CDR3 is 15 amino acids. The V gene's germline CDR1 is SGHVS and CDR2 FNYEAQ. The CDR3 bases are TGTGCCAGCAGCTACGGGACAGGTTACACCGGGGAGCTGTTTTTT. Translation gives CASSYGTGYTGELFF.

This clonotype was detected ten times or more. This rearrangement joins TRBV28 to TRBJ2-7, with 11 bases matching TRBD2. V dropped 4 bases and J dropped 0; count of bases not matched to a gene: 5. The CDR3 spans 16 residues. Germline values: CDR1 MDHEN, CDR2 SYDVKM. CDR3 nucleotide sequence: TGTGCCAGCAGTTCCCCGGGACTAGCGGTCTCCTACGAGCAGTACTTC. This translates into CASSSPGLAVSYEQYF.

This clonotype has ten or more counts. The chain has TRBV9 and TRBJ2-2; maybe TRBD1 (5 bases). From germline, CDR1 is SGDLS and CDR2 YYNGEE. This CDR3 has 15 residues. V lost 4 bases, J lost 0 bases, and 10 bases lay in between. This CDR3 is CASSTSTANTGELFF. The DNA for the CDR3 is TGTGCCAGCAGCACGTCGACAGCGAACACCGGGGAGCTGTTTTTT.

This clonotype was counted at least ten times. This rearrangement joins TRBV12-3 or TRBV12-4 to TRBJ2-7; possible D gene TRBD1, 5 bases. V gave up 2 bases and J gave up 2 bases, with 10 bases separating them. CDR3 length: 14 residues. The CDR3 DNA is TGTGCCAGCAGTTTATACCAGGGTACCTACGAGCAGTACTTC. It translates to CASSLYQGTYEQYF.

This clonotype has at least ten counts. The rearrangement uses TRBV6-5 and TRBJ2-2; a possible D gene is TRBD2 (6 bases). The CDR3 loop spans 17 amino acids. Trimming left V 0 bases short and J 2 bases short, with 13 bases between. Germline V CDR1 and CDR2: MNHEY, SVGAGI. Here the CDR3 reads CASSYSSGGINTGELFF. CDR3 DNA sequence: TGTGCCAGCAGTTACTCGAGTGGCGGGATAAACACCGGGGAGCTGTTTTTT.

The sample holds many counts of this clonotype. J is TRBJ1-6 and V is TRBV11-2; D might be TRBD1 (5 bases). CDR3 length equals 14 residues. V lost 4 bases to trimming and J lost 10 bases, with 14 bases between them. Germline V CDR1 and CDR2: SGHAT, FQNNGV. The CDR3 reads CASSYRGVRSPLHF. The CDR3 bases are TGTGCCAGCAGCTACCGGGGGGTGCGGTCACCCCTCCACTTT.

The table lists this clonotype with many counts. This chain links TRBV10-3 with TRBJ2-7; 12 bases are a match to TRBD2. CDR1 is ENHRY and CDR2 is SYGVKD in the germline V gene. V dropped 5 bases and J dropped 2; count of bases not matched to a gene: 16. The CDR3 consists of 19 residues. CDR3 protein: CAISHAGTSGPPNAYEQYF. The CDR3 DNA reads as TGTGCCATCAGTCACGCCGGGACTAGCGGGCCACCCAACGCCTACGAGCAGTACTTC.

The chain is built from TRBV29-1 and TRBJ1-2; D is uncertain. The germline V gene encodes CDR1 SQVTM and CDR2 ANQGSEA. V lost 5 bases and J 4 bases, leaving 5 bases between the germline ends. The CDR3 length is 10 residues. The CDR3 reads CSVLSYGYTF. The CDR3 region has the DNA TGCAGCGTTCTTAGCTATGGCTACACCTTC.

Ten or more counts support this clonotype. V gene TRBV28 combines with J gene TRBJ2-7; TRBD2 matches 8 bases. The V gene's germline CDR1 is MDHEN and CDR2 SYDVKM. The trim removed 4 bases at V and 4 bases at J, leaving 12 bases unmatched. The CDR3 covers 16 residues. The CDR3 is CASSSYGGLDLYEQYF. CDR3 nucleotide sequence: TGTGCCAGCAGTTCCTATGGGGGACTAGACTTGTACGAGCAGTACTTC.

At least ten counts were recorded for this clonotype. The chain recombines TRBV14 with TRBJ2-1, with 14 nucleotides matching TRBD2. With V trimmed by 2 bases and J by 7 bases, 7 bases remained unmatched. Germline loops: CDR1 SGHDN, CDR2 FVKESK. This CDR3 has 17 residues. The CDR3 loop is CASSQFSTSGRGNEQFF. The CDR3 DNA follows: TGTGCCAGCAGCCAATTTTCGACTAGCGGGAGGGGAAATGAGCAGTTCTTC.

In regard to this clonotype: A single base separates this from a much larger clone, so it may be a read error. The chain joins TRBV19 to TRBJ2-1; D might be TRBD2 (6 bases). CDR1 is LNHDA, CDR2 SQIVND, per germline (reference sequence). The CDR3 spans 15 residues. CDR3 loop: CAGSTAGAGNNEQFF. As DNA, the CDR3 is TGTGCCGGTAGTACGGCCGGAGCGGGTAACAATGAGCAGTTCTTC.

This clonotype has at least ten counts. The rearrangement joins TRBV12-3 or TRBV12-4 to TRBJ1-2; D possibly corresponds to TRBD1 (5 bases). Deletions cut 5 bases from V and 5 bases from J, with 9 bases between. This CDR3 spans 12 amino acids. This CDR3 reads CASSPGQYGYTF. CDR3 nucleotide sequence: TGTGCCAGCAGTCCAGGGCAGTATGGCTACACCTTC.

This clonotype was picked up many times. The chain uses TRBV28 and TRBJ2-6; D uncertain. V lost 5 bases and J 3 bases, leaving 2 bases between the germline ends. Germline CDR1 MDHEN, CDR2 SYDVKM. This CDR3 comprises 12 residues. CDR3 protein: CASSVGANVLTF. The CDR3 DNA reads TGTGCCAGCAGTGTTGGGGCCAACGTCCTGACTTTC.